The next 32 T cell receptor beta chains were all read from a single sample in a study of control samples from healthy donors and cancer patients. Data came from immunoSEQ multiplex PCR; TCRdb stores just in-frame clones and leaves some out. The sample includes some 120,000 clones, around 90% of them seen just once. The source material was blood. The receptors were gathered from a young man in good health.

The chain combines TRBV5-1 with TRBJ2-5, with TRBD2 identical over 10 bases. Germline V gene lookup returns CDR1 SGHRS and CDR2 YFSETQ. CDR3 length equals 15 residues. V trimming: 4 bases; J trimming: 2 bases; junction bases outside the gene matches: 5. The CDR3 nucleotides read TGCGCCAGCAGCCATGGGACTAGCGAACAAGAGACCCAGTACTTC. It specifies CASSHGTSEQETQYF.

CDR3 sequence reads: CASSFDRRIKNGYTF. CDR3 coding DNA: TGTGCCAGCAGTTTTGACAGGCGGATAAAGAATGGCTACACCTTC. The V gene is TRBV6-5, the J gene TRBJ1-2; TRBD1 is a possible D gene (6 bases). Germline CDR1 MNHEY, CDR2 SVGAGI. The CDR3 contains 15 residues. V lost 4 bases and J 6 bases, leaving 18 bases between the germline ends.

This chain uses TRBV5-6 with TRBJ2-2; D remains unclear. The CDR3 covers 14 residues. CDR1 and CDR2 (germline): SGHDT, YYEEEE. Trimming stripped 4 bases from V and 1 base from J, with 8 bases between. The DNA for the CDR3 is TGTGCCAGCAGCCATACTAAGAACACCGGGGAGCTGTTTTTT. Protein sequence: CASSHTKNTGELFF.

The chain links TRBV5-8 to TRBJ2-7; the D is unclear. This CDR3 is built from 12 residues. The V gene's germline CDR1 is SGHTS and CDR2 YDEGEE. V gave up 4 bases and J gave up 4 bases, with 9 bases separating them. The CDR3 DNA sequence: TGTGCCAGCAGCCTTACAAGTTACGAGCAGTACTTC. It yields the protein CASSLTSYEQYF.

This chain links TRBV29-1 with TRBJ1-2; possible D gene TRBD1, 5 bases. Germline-derived CDR1 and CDR2 are SQVTM and ANQGSEA. V shed 6 bases and J shed 7 bases, with 12 bases lying between them. This CDR3 spans 11 amino acids. The CDR3 is CSVRGDAGYTF. CDR3 nucleotides: TGCAGCGTCAGAGGGGATGCTGGCTACACCTTC.

The chain combines TRBV29-1 with TRBJ2-1; TRBD2 agrees at 10 bases. The ends lost 4 bases at V and 4 bases at J; junction bases unmatched: 7. Germline CDR1 reads SQVTM; CDR2 reads ANQGSEA. This CDR3 has 15 amino acids. As DNA, the CDR3 is TGCAGCGTTGGGCGGGCTAGCGGGGGTTACAATGAGCAGTTCTTC. This codes for CSVGRASGGYNEQFF.

This chain uses TRBV4-1 with TRBJ2-3; 7 positions agree with TRBD1. V lost 0 bases to trimming and J lost 1 base; unmatched junction nucleotides: 7. Per the germline V gene, CDR1 is MGHRA and CDR2 is YSYEKL. The CDR3 extends over 17 amino acids. The CDR3 reads CASSQDRGGRGTDTQYF. The CDR3 DNA is TGCGCCAGCAGCCAAGATCGAGGGGGCAGAGGCACAGATACGCAGTATTTT.

This chain links TRBV5-1 with TRBJ1-2; D gene ambiguous. Trimming removed 3 bases from V and 4 bases from J, with 10 bases in between. Looked up from germline, CDR1 is SGHRS and CDR2 is YFSETQ. CDR3 length: 13 amino acids. As DNA, the CDR3 is TGCGCCAGCAGCTCCGACGGACCCTATGGCTACACCTTC. This translates into CASSSDGPYGYTF.

The gene calls are TRBV19 and TRBJ1-5, with D hard to call. Germline V gene data show CDR1 as LNHDA and CDR2 as SQIVND (reference sequence). V dropped 6 bases and J dropped 7 bases, with 10 bases sitting between them. The CDR3 length is 12 residues. The CDR3 region has the DNA TGTGCCAGTAGGGGCTCTGGGCAGCCCCAGCATTTT. Translation: CASRGSGQPQHF. The variable domain in full, with the rest retrieved from reference TRBV19 and TRBJ1-5, is DGGITQSPKYLFRKEGQNVTLSCEQNLNHDAMYWYRQDPGQGLRLIYYSQIVNDFQKGDIAEGYSVSREKKESFPLTVTSAQKNPTAFYLCASRGSGQPQHFGDGTRLSIL.

The V gene is TRBV6-1, the J gene TRBJ1-2, with D possibly being TRBD1 (6 bases). This CDR3 is built from 11 residues. V lost 3 bases and J 13 bases, leaving 12 bases between the germline ends. Germline V gene sequence: CDR1 MNHNS, CDR2 SASEGT. The CDR3 nucleotides read TGTGCCAGCAGTGAGTTGGGGGCCACCACCTTC. It codes for CASSELGATTF.

Remarks on this clone: Distinct nucleotide sequences in the sample also encode this CDR3. The chain links TRBV2 to TRBJ1-6; possible D gene TRBD1, 6 bases. Per germline, CDR1 SNHLY and CDR2 FYNNEI. V was cut by 4 bases and J by 7 bases, with 8 bases left in between. CDR3 length: 13 amino acids. CDR3: CASSGDTNSPLHF. CDR3 nucleotide sequence: TGTGCCAGCAGTGGGGACACCAATTCACCCCTCCACTTT.

The gene calls are TRBV10-3 and TRBJ1-1; D gene ambiguous. Germline CDR1 and CDR2: ENHRY and SYGVKD. This CDR3 has 11 amino acids. Trimming stripped 3 bases from V and 11 bases from J, with 10 bases between. CDR3 loop: CAISEPPAAFF. In DNA form, the CDR3 reads TGTGCCATCAGTGAACCCCCGGCGGCTTTCTTT.

J is TRBJ2-7 and V is TRBV11-2; TRBD2 matches at 13 bases. Trimming took 4 bases from V and 9 from J; bases not matched to a gene: 9. This CDR3 has 15 residues. CDR1 SGHAT and CDR2 FQNNGV come from the germline V gene. The CDR3 sequence: CASSWGLAGPGVQYF. The DNA for the CDR3 is TGTGCCAGCAGCTGGGGACTAGCGGGGCCAGGGGTGCAGTACTTC. Full variable domain (remainder filled in from reference TRBV11-2 and TRBJ2-7): EAGVAQSPRYKIIEKRQSVAFWCNPISGHATLYWYQQILGQGPKLLIQFQNNGVVDDSQLPKDRFSAERLKGVDSTLKIQPAKLEDSAVYLCASSWGLAGPGVQYFGPGTRLTVT.

This rearrangement joins TRBV21-1 to TRBJ2-5. TRBV21-1 represents a pseudogene. This CDR3 has 17 amino acids. The CDR3 loop reads CASSNVETGTPKKTQYF. The CDR3 DNA reads as TGTGCCAGCAGCAACGTTGAAACCGGGACCCCAAAGAAGACCCAGTACTTC.

The rearrangement links TRBV11-2 to TRBJ2-7, with D possibly being TRBD1 (6 bases). V lost 4 bases to trimming and J lost 2 bases, with 15 bases between them. CDR3 length: 15 amino acids. CDR1 SGHAT and CDR2 FQNNGV come from the germline V gene. In nucleotides, the CDR3 is TGTGCCAGCAGCTACACCGGGACATCCGCCTACGAGCAGTACTTC. It yields the protein CASSYTGTSAYEQYF.

J is TRBJ1-1 and V is TRBV12-3 or TRBV12-4, with no clear D. With 6 bases removed from V and 2 bases from J, the gap between germline ends came to 7 bases. The CDR3 length is 12 residues. This CDR3 is CASSKENTEAFF. The CDR3 bases are TGTGCCAGCAGCAAAGAAAACACTGAAGCTTTCTTT.

This clone turned up a few times. This chain links TRBV5-5 with TRBJ1-5; 9 bases line up with TRBD1. V gave up 4 bases and J gave up 6 bases; unmatched junction bases: 5. CDR3 size: 14 residues. Germline CDR1 SGHKS, CDR2 YYEKEE (reference sequence). CDR3 protein: CASSTGTGSQPQHF. The DNA for the CDR3 is TGTGCCAGCAGCACTGGGACAGGGAGTCAGCCCCAGCATTTT.

This clone was observed once. The chain links TRBV10-2 to TRBJ1-1, with a tentative D call TRBD1 (6 bases). This CDR3 contains 15 residues. Germline-derived CDR1 and CDR2 are WSHSY and SAAADI. V was cut by 1 base and J by 1 base, with 10 bases left in between. This CDR3 is CASSELGHSNTEAFF. The CDR3 DNA reads TGCGCCAGCAGTGAGTTGGGACACTCGAACACTGAAGCTTTCTTT.

V gene TRBV4-1 combines with J gene TRBJ1-1; 7 nucleotides line up with TRBD1. J lost 10 bases, V lost 3 bases, and 11 bases had no gene match. CDR3 length: 14 amino acids. From germline, CDR1 is MGHRA and CDR2 YSYEKL. CDR3 amino acids: CASSHPSQGDGAFF. CDR3 in DNA: TGCGCCAGCAGCCACCCCTCGCAGGGGGATGGAGCTTTCTTT.

This clone appeared a single time. The gene calls are TRBV19 and TRBJ1-2; D not resolved. Trimming removed 1 base from V and 2 bases from J, with 5 bases in between. In germline, CDR1 is LNHDA, CDR2 SQIVND (reference sequence). The CDR3 sequence is 13 residues long. CDR3 nucleotides: TGTGCCAGTAGTATAGGATCCAACTATGGCTACACCTTC. This codes for CASSIGSNYGYTF.

V gene TRBV7-2 combines with J gene TRBJ1-5; maybe TRBD1 (5 bases). The ends were cut back, 5 bases at V and 4 bases at J, with 15 bases in the middle. The CDR3 loop spans 15 amino acids. Germline values: CDR1 SGHTA, CDR2 FQGNSA. The CDR3 loop is CASSPQGTINQPQHF. The CDR3 region has the DNA TGTGCCAGCAGCCCCCAGGGCACCATTAATCAGCCCCAGCATTTT. The variable domain in full, with the rest retrieved from reference TRBV7-2 and TRBJ1-5, is GAGVSQSPSNKVTEKGKDVELRCDPISGHTALYWYRQSLGQGLEFLIYFQGNSAPDKSGLPSDRFSAERTGGSVSTLTIQRTQQEDSAVYLCASSPQGTINQPQHFGDGTRLSIL.

This clone has ten or more counts. This chain uses TRBV12-5 with TRBJ2-5; the match to TRBD2 covers 7 bases. CDR3 length: 15 residues. V gave up 7 bases and J gave up 3 bases; unmatched junction bases: 11. Germline V gene lookup returns CDR1 LGHNT and CDR2 FRNRAP. The CDR3 reads CASAHIGGMEETQYF. The CDR3 region has the DNA TGTGCTAGTGCCCATATCGGGGGGATGGAAGAGACCCAGTACTTC.

The CDR3 protein is CASSLWVENEQFF. The DNA of the CDR3 is TGTGCCAGCAGTTTGTGGGTGGAGAATGAGCAGTTCTTC. The chain carries TRBV12-3 or TRBV12-4 and TRBJ2-1; D ambiguous. Trimming took 3 bases from V and 7 from J, leaving 10 bases between them. There are 13 residues in the CDR3.

The rearrangement uses TRBV4-1 and TRBJ1-2; unclear D gene. This CDR3 region has 16 residues. V lost 0 bases and J lost 2, with 13 bases in between. Germline V gene sequence: CDR1 MGHRA, CDR2 YSYEKL. CDR3 sequence reads: CASSQDRWAANYGYTF. The DNA for the CDR3 is TGCGCCAGCAGCCAAGATAGGTGGGCCGCGAACTATGGCTACACCTTC.

The V and J genes are TRBV19 and TRBJ1-6; D uncertain. This CDR3 has 14 amino acids. V lost 9 bases to trimming and J lost 1 base, with 10 bases between them. The germline V gene encodes CDR1 LNHDA and CDR2 SQIVND (reference sequence). The CDR3 coding sequence is TGTGCCAGCAACTCATGGTCCTATAATTCACCCCTCCACTTT. As protein: CASNSWSYNSPLHF.

The chain employs TRBV29-1 and TRBJ1-1; D is undetermined. The germline gives CDR1 SQVTM, CDR2 ANQGSEA. Trimming removed 5 bases from V and 0 bases from J, with 10 bases in between. There are 13 residues in the CDR3. As DNA, the CDR3 is TGCAGCGTTCGAACCCAGTTGAACACTGAAGCTTTCTTT. It yields the protein CSVRTQLNTEAFF.

J is TRBJ2-3 and V is TRBV6-5, with D maybe TRBD2 (6 bases). Per the germline V gene, CDR1 is MNHEY and CDR2 is SVGAGI. V lost 9 bases, J lost 0 bases, and 10 bases lay in between. The CDR3 extends over 13 amino acids. The CDR3 loop is CASSSVSTDTQYF. The CDR3 DNA reads TGTGCCAGTTCTAGCGTAAGCACAGATACGCAGTATTTT.

The V call is TRBV7-9, the J call TRBJ2-3; the D is unclear. Germline CDR1 and CDR2: SEHNR and FQNEAQ (reference sequence). CDR3 length equals 11 residues. Trimming left V 5 bases short and J 3 bases short, with 3 bases between. The CDR3 is CASSRTDTQYF. CDR3 DNA: TGTGCCAGCAGCCGTACAGATACGCAGTATTTT. The variable domain in full, completed from reference TRBV7-9 and TRBJ2-3, reads DTGVSQNPRHKITKRGQNVTFRCDPISEHNRLYWYRQTLGQGPEFLTYFQNEAQLEKSRLLSDRFSAERPKGSFSTLEIQRTEQGDSAMYLCASSRTDTQYFGPGTRLTVL.

This clone came up once. The J gene is TRBJ1-1, the V gene TRBV7-3; no firm D call. Trimming took 5 bases from V and 5 from J, leaving 9 bases between them. The length of the CDR3 is 12 residues. Germline V gives CDR1 SGHTA, CDR2 FQGTGA. CDR3 DNA: TGTGCCAGCAGCCCGGGGTGGACTGAAGCTTTCTTT. This gives the protein CASSPGWTEAFF.

The CDR3 reads CASSSGTTENQPQHF. In nucleotides, the CDR3 is TGTGCCAGCAGCTCCGGGACGACAGAAAATCAGCCCCAGCATTTT. This chain connects TRBV7-9 to TRBJ1-5; the D gene is possibly TRBD1 (5 bases). Looked up from germline, CDR1 is SEHNR and CDR2 is FQNEAQ (reference sequence). V lost 4 bases, J lost 4 bases, and 14 bases lay in between. There are 15 residues in the CDR3. Full variable domain (missing parts from reference TRBV7-9 and TRBJ1-5): DTGVSQNPRHKITKRGQNVTFRCDPISEHNRLYWYRQTLGQGPEFLTYFQNEAQLEKSRLLSDRFSAERPKGSFSTLEIQRTEQGDSAMYLCASSSGTTENQPQHFGDGTRLSIL.

The chain carries TRBV5-1 and TRBJ1-4; 11 bases line up with TRBD1. In germline, CDR1 is SGHRS, CDR2 YFSETQ. Unmatched junction bases numbered 6, after V lost 2 bases and J lost 0 bases. The CDR3 covers 18 residues. CDR3 in amino acids: CASSFGTGGPSTNEKLFF. The DNA of the CDR3 is TGCGCCAGCAGCTTCGGGACAGGGGGACCCTCAACTAATGAAAAACTGTTTTTT.

The chain combines TRBV12-3 or TRBV12-4 with TRBJ1-1; no clear D. The length of the CDR3 is 12 residues. Trimming removed 5 bases at V and 3 bases at J, with 7 bases between. The CDR3 DNA follows: TGTGCCAGCAGTCAGGCATACACTGAAGCTTTCTTT. This encodes CASSQAYTEAFF.